The clone carrying this T cell receptor (beta chain) was seen a handful of times. Using immunoSEQ multiplex PCR, the repertoire was profiled, and TCRdb retains in-frame clones only, with some absent. Of 20,000 to 25,000 clones in the sample, approximately 80% are singletons; the top ten hold more than 20%. Germline V gene lookup returns CDR1 SGHRS and CDR2 YFSETQ. The CDR3 has 14 amino acids. J was trimmed by 6 bases and V by 6 bases; bases with no gene match: 9. This entry belongs to a study of blood T cell repertoires in COVID-19. In the study overall: Material from acute and convalescent COVID-19 was sourced from the United States, Italy and Spain.

Specimen: peripheral blood. The receptor was isolated from a man aged 80 or over with active or convalescent COVID-19. The V gene is TRBV5-1, the J gene TRBJ2-1, with 7 nucleotides matching TRBD2. DNA of the CDR3: TGCGCCAGCATTGCCCGGGGGGATGGCAATGAGCAGTTCTTC. This gives the protein CASIARGDGNEQFF.